This passage covers 15 T cell receptor beta chains from one sample sequenced in a study of technical replicates of blood from several donors. Some clones are missing from TCRdb's copy, which holds only in-frame ones; the method was immunoSEQ multiplex PCR. This sample has tens of thousands of clones, with roughly 97% found just once. Input material: T cells isolated from PBMCs. These receptors all stem from a human donor in good health.

The chain links TRBV7-9 to TRBJ1-3; 9 nucleotides match TRBD1. Trimming removed 7 bases from V and 2 bases from J; junction bases left unmatched: 9. The CDR3 loop spans 16 amino acids. Per germline, CDR1 SEHNR and CDR2 FQNEAQ (reference sequence). CDR3 region: CASNYGTGFTGNTIYF. CDR3 coding DNA: TGTGCCAGCAACTACGGGACAGGGTTTACTGGAAACACCATATATTTT.

This chain connects TRBV5-1 to TRBJ2-5; the D gene is possibly TRBD1 (6 bases). V lost 0 bases, J lost 5 bases, and 14 bases lay in between. Germline V CDR1 and CDR2: SGHRS, YFSETQ. The CDR3 sequence is 15 residues long. CDR3 nucleotide sequence: TGCGCCAGCAGCTTGGGTCTCGCCCAGGGGGAGACCCAGTACTTC. It specifies CASSLGLAQGETQYF.

CDR3 region: CASSSEGIQETQYF. CDR3 sequence (DNA): TGCGCCAGCAGCTCCGAGGGTATCCAAGAGACCCAGTACTTC. This sequence joins TRBV5-1 and TRBJ2-5, with D possibly matching TRBD2 (5 bases). CDR3 size: 14 residues. The germline gives CDR1 SGHRS, CDR2 YFSETQ. Trimming took off 3 bases at V and 1 base at J, with 10 bases between the two ends.

This chain connects TRBV9 to TRBJ1-6; weak D call: TRBD1 (5 bases). Per the germline V gene, CDR1 is SGDLS and CDR2 is YYNGEE. The CDR3 covers 13 residues. Trimming took off 3 bases at V and 10 bases at J, with 11 bases between the two ends. The CDR3 coding sequence is TGTGCCAGCAGCGGGGACGGGAGGTCACCCCTCCACTTT. Protein product: CASSGDGRSPLHF.

The chain has TRBV5-1 and TRBJ1-4; TRBD1 agrees at 9 bases. CDR1 and CDR2 from the germline V gene are SGHRS and YFSETQ. With 5 bases clipped from V and 7 bases from J, the junction kept 9 bases outside the gene matches. This CDR3 has 15 residues. CDR3 DNA sequence: TGCGCCAGCAGTCACGACAGGGGGGGAGGTGAAAAACTGTTTTTT. Protein: CASSHDRGGGEKLFF.

This clone was recorded only once. The rearrangement joins TRBV7-8 to TRBJ1-2, with TRBD1 as a possible D gene (5 bases). Trimming removed 5 bases from V and 0 bases from J, with 10 bases in between. This CDR3 is built from 14 residues. Germline lookup yields CDR1 SGHVS and CDR2 FQNEAQ. Here the CDR3 DNA reads TGTGCCAGCAGCGCAGACAGTCCTAACTATGGCTACACCTTC. Translated, it gives CASSADSPNYGYTF.

This rearrangement joins TRBV5-1 to TRBJ2-5, with TRBD2 matching 8 bases. V lost 3 bases, J lost 4 bases, and 8 bases stayed unmatched. The CDR3 sequence is 15 residues long. Germline V gene sequence: CDR1 SGHRS, CDR2 YFSETQ. CDR3 loop: CASSSPAGVPETQYF. The DNA of the CDR3 is TGCGCCAGCAGCTCGCCAGCGGGGGTTCCAGAGACCCAGTACTTC.

This clone was seen only once. CDR3 in amino acids: CASSFADNQPQHF. The CDR3 nucleotides read TGTGCCAGCAGTTTCGCAGACAATCAGCCCCAGCATTTT. This chain joins TRBV27 and TRBJ1-5; no clear D. This CDR3 spans 13 amino acids. The germline V gene encodes CDR1 MNHEY and CDR2 SMNVEV (reference sequence). V was clipped by 3 bases and J by 3 bases, with 6 bases between them.

The chain links TRBV5-1 to TRBJ2-3, with 8 bases lining up with TRBD1. The germline V gene has CDR1 SGHRS and CDR2 YFSETQ. V lost 4 bases and J lost 6; bases outside the gene matches: 10. The CDR3 loop spans 15 amino acids. The CDR3 loop reads CASSLGQGNMDTQYF. In DNA form, the CDR3 reads TGCGCCAGCAGCCTTGGACAGGGTAATATGGATACGCAGTATTTT.

V gene TRBV11-3 combines with J gene TRBJ2-3, with 10 bases lining up with TRBD2. Looked up from germline, CDR1 is SGHNT and CDR2 is YENEEA. V lost 1 base, J lost 4 bases, and 5 bases stayed unmatched. This CDR3 contains 16 residues. This chain's CDR3 is CASSLGVAGGSDTQYF. In DNA form, the CDR3 reads TGTGCCAGCAGCTTAGGGGTAGCGGGGGGTTCAGATACGCAGTATTTT.

The chain recombines TRBV7-2 with TRBJ2-5; 15 nucleotides line up with TRBD2. This CDR3 is built from 20 residues. The V and J ends lost 0 bases and 1 base, in that order; junction bases with no gene match: 9. Per the germline V gene, CDR1 is SGHTA and CDR2 is FQGNSA. The CDR3 DNA follows: TGTGCCAGCAGCTTAGCCTCACCCCCGGGACTAGCGGGGGGCCAAGAGACCCAGTACTTC. Its protein is CASSLASPPGLAGGQETQYF. The full variable domain, completed using reference TRBV7-2 and TRBJ2-5, is GAGVSQSPSNKVTEKGKDVELRCDPISGHTALYWYRQSLGQGLEFLIYFQGNSAPDKSGLPSDRFSAERTGGSVSTLTIQRTQQEDSAVYLCASSLASPPGLAGGQETQYFGPGTRLLVL.

The chain carries TRBV28 and TRBJ2-3, with a tentative D call TRBD1 (5 bases). Trimming pared 4 bases from V and 5 bases from J, leaving 10 bases between. Germline CDR1 is MDHEN and CDR2 is SYDVKM. There are 13 residues in the CDR3. The chain's CDR3 is CASSSAQGDTQYF. The DNA of the CDR3 is TGTGCCAGCAGTTCCGCCCAGGGAGATACGCAGTATTTT.

The rearrangement joins TRBV7-9 to TRBJ2-5; D not certain. V lost 0 bases and J 5 bases, leaving 4 bases between the germline ends. Germline CDR1 SEHNR, CDR2 FQNEAQ (reference sequence). CDR3 length equals 12 residues. Written as DNA, the CDR3 is TGTGCCAGCAGCTTAGCCCCGGAGACCCAGTACTTC. Translating gives CASSLAPETQYF.

The V call is TRBV10-2, the J call TRBJ2-3; D perhaps matches TRBD1 (6 bases). This CDR3 is built from 14 residues. V was shortened by 3 bases and J by 3 bases, with 10 bases between the two germline ends. Germline V lookup: CDR1 WSHSY, CDR2 SAAADI. In DNA, the CDR3 is TGCGCCAGCAGTGACAGGGGACCTACAGATACGCAGTATTTT. This codes for CASSDRGPTDTQYF.

J is TRBJ1-6 and V is TRBV7-6; 7 positions match TRBD1. There are 14 residues in the CDR3. The germline V gene has CDR1 SGHVS and CDR2 FNYEAQ. V gave up 5 bases and J gave up 7 bases; unmatched junction bases: 5. CDR3 amino acids: CASSQQGRNSPLHF. The CDR3 DNA sequence: TGTGCCAGCAGCCAACAGGGGAGAAATTCACCCCTCCACTTT.